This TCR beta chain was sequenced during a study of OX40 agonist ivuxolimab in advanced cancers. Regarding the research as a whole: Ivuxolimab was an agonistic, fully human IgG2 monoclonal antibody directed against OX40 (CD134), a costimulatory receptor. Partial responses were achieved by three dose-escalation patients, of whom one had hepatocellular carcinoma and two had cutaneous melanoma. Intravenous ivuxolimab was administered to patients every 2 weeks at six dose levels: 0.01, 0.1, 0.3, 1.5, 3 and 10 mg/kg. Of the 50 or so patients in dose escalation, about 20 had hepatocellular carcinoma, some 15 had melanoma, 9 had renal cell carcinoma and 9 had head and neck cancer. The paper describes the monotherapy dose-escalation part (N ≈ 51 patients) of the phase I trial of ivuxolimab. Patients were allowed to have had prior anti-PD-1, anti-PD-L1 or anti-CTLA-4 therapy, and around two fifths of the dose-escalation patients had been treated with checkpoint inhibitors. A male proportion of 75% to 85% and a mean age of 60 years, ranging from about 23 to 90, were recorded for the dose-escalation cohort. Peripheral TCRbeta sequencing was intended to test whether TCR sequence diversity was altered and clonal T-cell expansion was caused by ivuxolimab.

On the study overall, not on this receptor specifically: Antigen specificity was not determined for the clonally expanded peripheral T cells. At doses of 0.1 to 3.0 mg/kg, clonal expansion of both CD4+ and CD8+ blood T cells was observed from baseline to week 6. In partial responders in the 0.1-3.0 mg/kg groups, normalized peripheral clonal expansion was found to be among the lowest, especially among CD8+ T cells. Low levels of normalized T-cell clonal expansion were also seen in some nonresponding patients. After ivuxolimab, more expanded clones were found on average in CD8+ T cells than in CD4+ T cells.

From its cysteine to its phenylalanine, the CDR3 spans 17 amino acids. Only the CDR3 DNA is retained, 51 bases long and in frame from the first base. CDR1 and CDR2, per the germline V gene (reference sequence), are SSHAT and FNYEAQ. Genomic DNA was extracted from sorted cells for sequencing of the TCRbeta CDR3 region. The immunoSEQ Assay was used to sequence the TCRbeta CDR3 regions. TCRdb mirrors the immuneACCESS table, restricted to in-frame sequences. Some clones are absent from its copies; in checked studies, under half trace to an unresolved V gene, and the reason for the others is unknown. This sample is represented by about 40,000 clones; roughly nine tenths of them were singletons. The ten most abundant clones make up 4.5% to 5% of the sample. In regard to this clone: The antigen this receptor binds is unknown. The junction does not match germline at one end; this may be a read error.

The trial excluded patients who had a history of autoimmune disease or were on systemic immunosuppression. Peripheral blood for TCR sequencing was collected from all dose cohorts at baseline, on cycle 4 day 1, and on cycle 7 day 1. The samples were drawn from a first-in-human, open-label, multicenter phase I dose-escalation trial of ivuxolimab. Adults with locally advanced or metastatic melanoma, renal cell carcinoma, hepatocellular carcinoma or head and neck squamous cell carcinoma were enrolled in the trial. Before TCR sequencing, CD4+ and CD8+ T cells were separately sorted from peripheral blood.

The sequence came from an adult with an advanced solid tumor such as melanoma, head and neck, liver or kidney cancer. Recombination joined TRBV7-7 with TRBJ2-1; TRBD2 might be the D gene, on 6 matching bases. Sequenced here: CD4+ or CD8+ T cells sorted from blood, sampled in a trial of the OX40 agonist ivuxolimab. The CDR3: CASSKGLVRREGAEQFF. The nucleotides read TGTGCTAGCAGCAAAGGGCTAGTGCGGCGGGAAGGGGCTGAGCAGTTCTTC.